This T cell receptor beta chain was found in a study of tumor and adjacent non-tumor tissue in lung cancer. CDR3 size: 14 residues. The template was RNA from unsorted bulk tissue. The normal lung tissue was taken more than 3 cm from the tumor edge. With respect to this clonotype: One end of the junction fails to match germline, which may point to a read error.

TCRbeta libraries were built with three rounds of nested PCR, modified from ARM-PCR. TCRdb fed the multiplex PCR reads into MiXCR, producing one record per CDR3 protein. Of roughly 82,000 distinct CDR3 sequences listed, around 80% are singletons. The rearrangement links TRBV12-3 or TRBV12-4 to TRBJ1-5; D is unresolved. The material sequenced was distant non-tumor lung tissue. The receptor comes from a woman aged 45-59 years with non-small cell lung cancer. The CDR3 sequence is CASSFVDSNKPQHF. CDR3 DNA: TGTGCCAGCAGCTTTGTGGATAGCAATAAGCCCCAGCATTTT.